A single sample gave rise to the 2 T cell receptor beta chains below, sequenced in a study of blood T cells in healthy people across ages. A sample-barcoded 5' primer and a J-beta primer mix were used in a second PCR of roughly 6 to 11 cycles. TCRdb recomputed calls from the 5' RACE reads with MiXCR, one row per CDR3 protein. This table holds about 1,400,000 distinct CDR3 sequences, 45% to 70% found once. Sequencing used blood. The receptors stem from a man younger than 30 in good health.

The chain links TRBV7-2 to TRBJ1-1; a weak D match, TRBD1 (5 bases). Germline CDR1 and CDR2: SGHTA and FQGNSA. The CDR3 runs to 16 residues. The V and J ends lost 5 bases and 3 bases respectively, with 19 bases between them. The chain's CDR3 is CASSPTDLWGYTEAFF. CDR3 DNA sequence: TGTGCCAGCAGCCCAACGGACCTGTGGGGGTACACTGAAGCTTTCTTT.

This chain connects TRBV27 to TRBJ2-5; no firm D call. The end of the DNA fits TRBJ2-7 better, so the J call may be wrong. There are 14 residues in the CDR3. CDR1 and CDR2 (germline): MNHEY, SMNVEV (reference sequence). CDR3 amino acids: CASSLSRQHYEQYF. The CDR3, as DNA: TGTGCCAGCAGTTTATCGCGGCAGCACTACGAGCAGTACTTC.